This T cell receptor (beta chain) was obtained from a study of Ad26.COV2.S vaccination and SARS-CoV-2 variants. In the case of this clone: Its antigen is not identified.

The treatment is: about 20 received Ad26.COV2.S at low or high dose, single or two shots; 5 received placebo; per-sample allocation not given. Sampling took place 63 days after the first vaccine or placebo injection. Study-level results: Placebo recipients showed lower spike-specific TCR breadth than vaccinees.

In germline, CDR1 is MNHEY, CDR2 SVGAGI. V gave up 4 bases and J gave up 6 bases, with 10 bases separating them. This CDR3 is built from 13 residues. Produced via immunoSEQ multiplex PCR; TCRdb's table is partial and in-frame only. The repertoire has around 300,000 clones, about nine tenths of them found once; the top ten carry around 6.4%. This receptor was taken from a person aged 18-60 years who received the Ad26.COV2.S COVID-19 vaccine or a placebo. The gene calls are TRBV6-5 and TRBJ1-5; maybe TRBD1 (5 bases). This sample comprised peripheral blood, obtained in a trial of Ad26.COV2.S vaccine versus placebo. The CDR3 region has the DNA TGTGCCAGCAGTTCATTGGGGGGTCAGCCCCAGCATTTT. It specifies CASSSLGGQPQHF.